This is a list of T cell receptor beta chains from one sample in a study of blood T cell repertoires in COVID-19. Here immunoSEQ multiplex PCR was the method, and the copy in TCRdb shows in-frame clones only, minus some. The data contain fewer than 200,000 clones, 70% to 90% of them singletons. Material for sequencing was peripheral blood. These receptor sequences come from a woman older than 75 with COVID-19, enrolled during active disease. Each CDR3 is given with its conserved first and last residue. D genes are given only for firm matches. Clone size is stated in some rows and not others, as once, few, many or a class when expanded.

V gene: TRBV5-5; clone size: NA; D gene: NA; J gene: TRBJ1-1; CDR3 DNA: TGTGCCAGCAGCCTCGGAGGGAACACTGAAGCTTTCTTT; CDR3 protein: CASSLGGNTEAFF
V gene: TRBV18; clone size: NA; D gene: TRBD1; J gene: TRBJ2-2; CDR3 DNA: TGTGCCAGCTCACTGGGACAGAAGTATACCGGGGAGCTGTTTTTT; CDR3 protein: CASSLGQKYTGELFF
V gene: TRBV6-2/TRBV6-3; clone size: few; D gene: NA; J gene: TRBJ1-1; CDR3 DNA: TGTGCCAGCAGTTTTAGGTCGGGGGTTCACATGAACACTGAAGCTTTCTTT; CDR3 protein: CASSFRSGVHMNTEAFF
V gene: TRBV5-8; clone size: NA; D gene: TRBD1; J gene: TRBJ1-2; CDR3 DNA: TGTGCCAGCAGCTCCCGGACAGGCCCTATCTATGGCTACACCTTC; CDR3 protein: CASSSRTGPIYGYTF
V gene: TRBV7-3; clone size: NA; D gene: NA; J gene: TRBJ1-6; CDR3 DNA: TGTGCCAGCAGCTTAACAAGGAGTAATTCACCCCTCCACTTT; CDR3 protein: CASSLTRSNSPLHF
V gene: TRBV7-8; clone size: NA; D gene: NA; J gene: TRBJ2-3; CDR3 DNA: TGTGCCAGCAGCTTCACTACTACTAGCACAGATACGCAGTATTTT; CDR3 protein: CASSFTTTSTDTQYF
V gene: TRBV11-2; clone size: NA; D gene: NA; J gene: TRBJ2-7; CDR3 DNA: TGTGCCAGCAGCTTAGACCGGGACACCACCTACGAGCAGTACTTC; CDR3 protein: CASSLDRDTTYEQYF
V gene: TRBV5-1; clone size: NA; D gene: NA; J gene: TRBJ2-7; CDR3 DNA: TGCGCCAGCAGCCCCCTGACGGGGGTAGACGAGCAGTACTTC; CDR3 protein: CASSPLTGVDEQYF
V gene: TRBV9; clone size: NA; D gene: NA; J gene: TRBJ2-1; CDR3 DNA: TGTGCCAGCAGCGAGTACGACTCCACCCTTCTTTCCAATGAGCAGTTCTTC; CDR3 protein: CASSEYDSTLLSNEQFF
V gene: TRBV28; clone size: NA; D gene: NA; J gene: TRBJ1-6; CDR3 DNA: TGTGCCAGCAATGGCAGGAATAATTCACCCCTCCACTTT; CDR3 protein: CASNGRNNSPLHF
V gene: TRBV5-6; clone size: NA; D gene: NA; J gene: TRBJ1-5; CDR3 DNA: TGTGCCAGCAGCCTTCAGAGACAGGCCACTAATCAGCCCCAGCATTTT; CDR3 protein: CASSLQRQATNQPQHF
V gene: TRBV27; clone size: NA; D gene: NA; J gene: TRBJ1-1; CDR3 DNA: TGTGCCAGCAGTTTCCCAGCGGGGGGAGAAGCTTTCTTT; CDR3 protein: CASSFPAGGEAFF
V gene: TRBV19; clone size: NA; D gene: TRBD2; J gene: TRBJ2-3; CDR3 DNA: TGTGCCAGTAGTACCACCCCGACTAGCGTTAGCACAGATACGCAGTATTTT; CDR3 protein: CASSTTPTSVSTDTQYF
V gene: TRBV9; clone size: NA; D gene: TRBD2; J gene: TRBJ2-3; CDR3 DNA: TGTGCCAGCAGCGCCGGACTAGCGGGGGGGATGAATACGCAGTATTTT; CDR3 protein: CASSAGLAGGMNTQYF
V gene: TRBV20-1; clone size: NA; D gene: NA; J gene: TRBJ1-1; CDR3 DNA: TGCAGTGCGCAGGGGAATACTGAAGCTTTCTTT; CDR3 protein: CSAQGNTEAFF
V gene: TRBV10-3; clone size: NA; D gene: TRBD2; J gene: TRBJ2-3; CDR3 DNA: TGTGCCATCAGGGGAACCGGGACTAGCGGGGCTTCAGATACGCAGTATTTT; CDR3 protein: CAIRGTGTSGASDTQYF
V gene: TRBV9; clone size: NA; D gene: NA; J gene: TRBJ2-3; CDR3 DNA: TGTGCCAGCAGCGTAGATTTAGGGGATAGCACAGATACGCAGTATTTT; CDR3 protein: CASSVDLGDSTDTQYF
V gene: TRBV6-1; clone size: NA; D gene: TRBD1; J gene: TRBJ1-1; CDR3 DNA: TGTGCCAGCAGTGAATCGGGACAGGAGGGAGCTTTCTTT; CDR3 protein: CASSESGQEGAFF
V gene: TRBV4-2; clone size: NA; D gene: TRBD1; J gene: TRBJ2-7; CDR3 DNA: TGTGCCAGCAGCTTATTCCTAGGACAGGGGTCCTACGAGCAGTACTTC; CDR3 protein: CASSLFLGQGSYEQYF
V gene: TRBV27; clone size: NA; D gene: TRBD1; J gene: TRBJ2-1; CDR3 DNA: TGTGCCAGCAGTTTACGGCAGGGGGCCTTTGGGACTCCAAGGGTCTATGAGCAGTTCTTC; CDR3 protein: CASSLRQGAFGTPRVYEQFF
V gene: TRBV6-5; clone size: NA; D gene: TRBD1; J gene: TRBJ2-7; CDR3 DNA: TGTGCCAGCAGTTACTCTCCCAGGGGGCACTACGAGCAGTACTTC; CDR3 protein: CASSYSPRGHYEQYF
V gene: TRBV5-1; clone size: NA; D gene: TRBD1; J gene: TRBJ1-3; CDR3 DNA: TGCGCCAGCAGCCGGACAGGGTTTGCCGGAAACACCATATATTTT; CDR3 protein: CASSRTGFAGNTIYF
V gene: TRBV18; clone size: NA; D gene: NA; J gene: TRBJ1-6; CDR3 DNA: TGTGCCAGCTCACTTAGCAGAGGAGAATCACCCCTCCACTTT; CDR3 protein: CASSLSRGESPLHF
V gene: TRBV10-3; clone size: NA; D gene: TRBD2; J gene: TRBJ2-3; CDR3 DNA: TGTGCCATCAGCAACACACCGGGACTAGCGGGCACAGATACGCAGTATTTT; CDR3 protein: CAISNTPGLAGTDTQYF
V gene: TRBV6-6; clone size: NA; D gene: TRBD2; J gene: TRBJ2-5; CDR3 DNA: TGTGCCAGCACCACTAGCGGTACAGGGACCCAGTACTTC; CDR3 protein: CASTTSGTGTQYF
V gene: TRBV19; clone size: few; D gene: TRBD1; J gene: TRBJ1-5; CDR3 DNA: TGTGCCAGTGGCGGGACAGGCAATCAGCCCCAGCATTTT; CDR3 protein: CASGGTGNQPQHF
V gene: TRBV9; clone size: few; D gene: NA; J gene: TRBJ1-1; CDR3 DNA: TGTGCCAGCAGCGTAGACATGAACACTGAAGCTTTCTTT; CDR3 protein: CASSVDMNTEAFF
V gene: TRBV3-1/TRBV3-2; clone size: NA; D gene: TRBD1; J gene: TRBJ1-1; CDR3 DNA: TGTGCCAGCAGCCAAACCGGACAGGGGAGCACTGAAGCTTTCTTT; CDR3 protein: CASSQTGQGSTEAFF
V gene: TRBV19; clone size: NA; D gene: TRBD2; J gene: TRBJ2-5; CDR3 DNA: TGTGCCAGTAGTATAAGTCTAGCGGGGCCCCAAGAGACCCAGTACTTC; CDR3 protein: CASSISLAGPQETQYF
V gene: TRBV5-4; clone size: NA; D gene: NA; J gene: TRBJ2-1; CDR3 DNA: TGTGCCAGCAGCTCCCCCCAAAGCCGACCAGGGGACAATGAGCAGTTCTTC; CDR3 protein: CASSSPQSRPGDNEQFF
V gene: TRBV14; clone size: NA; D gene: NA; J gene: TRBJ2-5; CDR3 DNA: TGTGCCAGCAGCCAAGTCAGGAACAGTTGGCAAGAGACCCAGTACTTC; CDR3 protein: CASSQVRNSWQETQYF
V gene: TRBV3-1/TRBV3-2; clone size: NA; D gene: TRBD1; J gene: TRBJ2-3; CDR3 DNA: TGTGCCAGCAGTACGACAGGGACAGATACGCAGTATTTT; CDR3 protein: CASSTTGTDTQYF
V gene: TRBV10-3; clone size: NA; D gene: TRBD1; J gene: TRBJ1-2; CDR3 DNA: TGTGCCATCGCGGGACAGGGGGCTAACTATGGCTACACCTTC; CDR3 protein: CAIAGQGANYGYTF
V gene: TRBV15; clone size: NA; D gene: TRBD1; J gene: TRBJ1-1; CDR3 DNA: TGTGCCACCAGCAGAGACACAGGGGGCGGAGGGGTATACTCCGAAGCTTTCTTT; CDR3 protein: CATSRDTGGGGVYSEAFF
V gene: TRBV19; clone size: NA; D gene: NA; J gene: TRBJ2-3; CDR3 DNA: TGTGCCAGTAGTATTCTCTCAGGCACCGATACGCAGTATTTT; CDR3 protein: CASSILSGTDTQYF
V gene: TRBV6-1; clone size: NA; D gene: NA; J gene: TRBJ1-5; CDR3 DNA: TGTGCCAGCAGTGAAGCCTGGGCCAATCAGCCCCAGCATTTT; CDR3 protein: CASSEAWANQPQHF
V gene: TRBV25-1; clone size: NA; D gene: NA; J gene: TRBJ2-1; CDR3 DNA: TGTGCCAGCAGCCCGGCCCGCGGGGCCCACTACAATGAGCAGTTCTTC; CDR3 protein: CASSPARGAHYNEQFF
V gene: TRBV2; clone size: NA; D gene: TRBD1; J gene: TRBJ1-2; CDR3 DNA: TGTGCCAGCAGCTCAGGACAGGGTGACTATGGCTACACCTTC; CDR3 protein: CASSSGQGDYGYTF
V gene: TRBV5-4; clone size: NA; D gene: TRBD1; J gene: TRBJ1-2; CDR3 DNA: TGTGCCAGCAGCTTGGACAGGGGGAACTATGGCTACACCTTC; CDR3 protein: CASSLDRGNYGYTF
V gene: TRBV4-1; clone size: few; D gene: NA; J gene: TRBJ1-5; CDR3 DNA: TGCGCCAGCAGCCAGCAACCAGGGAATGGAGATCAGCCCCAGCATTTT; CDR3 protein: CASSQQPGNGDQPQHF